This TCR beta chain was recorded in a study of blood T cells in healthy people across ages. General study points: Long-lived donors exceeded aged donors in naive CD4+ cells and diversity.

Germline V lookup: CDR1 MNHEY, CDR2 SMNVEV (reference sequence). This CDR3 spans 14 amino acids. In regard to this clonotype: As yet, its antigen is unknown.

Using a J-beta primer mix together with a sample-barcoded 5' primer, a second PCR was run for roughly 6 to 11 cycles. TCRdb recomputed calls from the 5' RACE reads with MiXCR, one row per CDR3 protein. The repertoire consists of around 970,000 distinct CDR3 sequences, with around 54% occurring once and the leading ten covering over 20%. The sequence was collected from a woman aged 55-70 years in good health. The sequencing sample was made of blood. The J gene is TRBJ2-4, the V gene TRBV27, with TRBD2 identical over 9 bases. The end of the DNA fits TRBJ2-7 better, so the J call may be wrong. CDR3 nucleotide sequence: TGTGCCAGCGTGCGACTAGCGGTCCCCTACGAGCAGTACTTC. It codes for CASVRLAVPYEQYF.